The present T cell receptor (beta chain) was sequenced within a study of T cell responses to AZD1222 COVID-19 vaccine. Study results and limitations: Sampling that yielded the repertoires occurred only after the peak T cell response. Seropositive AZD1222 recipients at baseline numbered only five or six. Donors were largely white British and mainly female; clonal diversity was possibly underestimated.

Assay: immunoSEQ multiplex PCR; the TCRdb copy retains only in-frame clones and omits some. Here the sample spans some 160,000 clones, roughly 91% being singletons. With V trimmed by 3 bases and J by 2 bases, 2 bases remained unmatched. The germline V gene encodes CDR1 LGHDT and CDR2 YNNKEL (reference sequence). This CDR3 contains 15 residues. Details on this clone: Its antigen is still unknown.

Sequenced here: peripheral blood, sampled 28 days after the second AZD1222 dose. This clonotype was obtained from an adult who received the AZD1222 COVID-19 vaccine. This rearrangement joins TRBV3-1 (or the pseudogene TRBV3-2) to TRBJ2-7, with 12 bases fitting TRBD2. DNA of the CDR3: TGTGCCAGCAGCCACGGACTAGCGGGGACCTACGAGCAGTACTTC. Translated: CASSHGLAGTYEQYF.